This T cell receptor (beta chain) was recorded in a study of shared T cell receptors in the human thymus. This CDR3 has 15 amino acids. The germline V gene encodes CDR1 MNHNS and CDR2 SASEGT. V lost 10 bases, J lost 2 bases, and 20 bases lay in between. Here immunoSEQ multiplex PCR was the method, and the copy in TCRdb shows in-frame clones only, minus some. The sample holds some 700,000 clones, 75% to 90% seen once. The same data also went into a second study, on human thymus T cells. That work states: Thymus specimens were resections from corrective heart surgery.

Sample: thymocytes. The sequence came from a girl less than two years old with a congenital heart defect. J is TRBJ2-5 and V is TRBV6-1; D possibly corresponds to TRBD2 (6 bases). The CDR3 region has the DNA TGTGCCATGGTGGCTAGCGTATGGGTACAAGAGACCCAGTACTTC. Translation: CAMVASVWVQETQYF.